This T cell receptor (beta chain) originates from a study of beta chain features in type 1 diabetes. This clone was seen a handful of times. Its cognate antigen is unknown. By way of CD45RO/CCR7/CD25/CD127/CD95/CD27, the CD4+ regulatory, stem cell-like memory, central memory and naive cells were sorted. Study observations and caveats: TCRB CDR3 length was moderately but significantly reduced in all four CD4+ subsets of Type 1 diabetes patients.

Since all of the isolated RNA was reverse transcribed, expressed TCRB transcripts were what got sequenced. Generated by immunoSEQ multiplex PCR, the TCRdb table keeps only in-frame clones and is missing some. This repertoire shows 450,000 to 600,000 clones, 25% to 35% found once; its top ten account for roughly 0.066%. In germline, CDR1 is MNHNY, CDR2 SVGAGI (reference sequence). V lost 2 bases and J 3 bases, leaving 10 bases between the germline ends. The CDR3 length is 14 residues. Sequencing used naive CD4+ T cells from blood. The receptor was derived from a man aged 18 to 30 in good health. The J gene is TRBJ2-5, the V gene TRBV6-6; D perhaps matches TRBD1 (6 bases). DNA for the CDR3: TGTGCCAGCAGTTACACAGGGCGGGAAGAGACCCAGTACTTC. Its translation is CASSYTGREETQYF.